This T cell receptor beta chain appears in the sequencing data of a study of blood T cell repertoires in COVID-19. The overall study: The United States, Italy and Spain provided the acute and convalescent COVID-19 samples. PBMCs, B-cell-depleted T cells, or T cells were the source of the cDNA or gDNA that made up the material.

In the source study's methods: Estimates of nucleated cell counts were drawn from the amplification of reference gene primers. This table comes from immunoSEQ multiplex PCR, and its TCRdb copy is limited to in-frame clones, with some not included. The V and J calls and clone size are taken from that table; D and trimming were inferred from the DNA. The sample has roughly 34,000 clones; around 86% are singletons. This receptor was obtained from a man older than 75 with active COVID-19. Sequencing used peripheral blood.

CDR3 region: CASSVRFWVSENEQFF. The CDR3, as DNA: TGTGCCAGCAGCGTAAGATTCTGGGTAAGCGAAAATGAGCAGTTCTTC. The chain is built from TRBV9 and TRBJ2-1; no reliable D call. This CDR3 region has 16 residues. The V gene lost 1 base and the J gene lost 7 bases, with 18 bases spanning the gap. In germline, CDR1 is SGDLS, CDR2 YYNGEE.